The entry below describes one TCR beta chain. The antigen remains unidentified. The record originates from a study of T cells in tuberculosis. Across the study: T cells were selected with CD1B tetramers loaded with glucose monomycolate.

The repertoire was sequenced with immunoSEQ multiplex PCR; TCRdb's copy has only in-frame clones and lacks some. The data contain 37,000 or so clones, 94% of them singletons. Adolescents were screened for latent TB by skin test and IGRA. Unsorted cryopreserved PBMC were sequenced, averaging about 93,000 T cells per clinical donor. From germline, CDR1 is SEHNR and CDR2 FQNEAQ (reference sequence). Trimming stripped 0 bases from V and 4 bases from J, with 12 bases between. This CDR3 is built from 15 residues. Study-level results: Active tuberculosis TCR-alpha repertoires lay closer to GMM-specific TCRs than IGRA-negative controls, suggesting clonal expansion.

The receptor's source is a donor aged 10 to 29 with latent tuberculosis or without tuberculosis infection. Some clones in this sample may be carry-over from other donors' samples. The sample comprised PBMCs. V and J are TRBV7-9 and TRBJ1-2; the D gene is possibly TRBD1 (5 bases). The CDR3 sequence is CASSLAQGRSYGYTF. In DNA form, the CDR3 reads TGTGCCAGCAGCTTAGCGCAGGGTAGGAGCTATGGCTACACCTTC. The full variable domain, completed using reference TRBV7-9 and TRBJ1-2, is DTGVSQNPRHKITKRGQNVTFRCDPISEHNRLYWYRQTLGQGPEFLTYFQNEAQLEKSRLLSDRFSAERPKGSFSTLEIQRTEQGDSAMYLCASSLAQGRSYGYTFGSGTRLTVV.